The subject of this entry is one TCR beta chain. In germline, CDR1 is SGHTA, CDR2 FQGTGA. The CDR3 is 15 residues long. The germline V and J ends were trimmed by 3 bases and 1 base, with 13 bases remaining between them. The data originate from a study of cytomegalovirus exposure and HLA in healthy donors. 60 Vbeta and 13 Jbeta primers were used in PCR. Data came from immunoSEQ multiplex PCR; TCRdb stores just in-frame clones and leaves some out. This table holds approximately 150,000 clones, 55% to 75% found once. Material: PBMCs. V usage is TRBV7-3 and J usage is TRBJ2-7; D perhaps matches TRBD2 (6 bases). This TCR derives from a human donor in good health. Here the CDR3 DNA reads TGTGCCAGCAGCTTGGGACTGGGGAGATCCTACGAGCAGTACTTC. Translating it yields CASSLGLGRSYEQYF.